These T cell receptor beta chains were read from a single sample in a study of T cell responses to AZD1222 COVID-19 vaccine. TCRdb's table, derived via immunoSEQ multiplex PCR, lists solely in-frame clones and lacks some. The sample includes 180,000 or so clones, approximately 92% of them seen just once. The material sequenced was peripheral blood, taken 28 days after the second dose of the MenACWY control vaccine. Receptor source: an adult who received the MenACWY meningococcal vaccine as a control. CDR3s include the opening cysteine and the closing phenylalanine or tryptophan. D genes are given only for firm matches. Size values are once, few and many counts, or a class for expanded clones, and some rows have none.

d_call,j_call,v_call,clone_size,cdr3_length,cdr3_nt,cdr3_aa
NA,TRBJ1-5,TRBV27,NA,14,TGTGCCAGCAGTTTCCGGCCGGGGAATCAGCCCCAGCATTTT,CASSFRPGNQPQHF
TRBD2,TRBJ2-1,TRBV7-2,NA,16,TGTGCCAGCAGCCCCCCTCCGGGGGGTCCGTACAATGAGCAGTTCTTC,CASSPPPGGPYNEQFF
NA,TRBJ1-1,TRBV28,NA,15,TGTGCCAGCAGTTTACCAGACAGGCCGAACACTGAAGCTTTCTTT,CASSLPDRPNTEAFF
TRBD1,TRBJ1-2,TRBV7-2,few,13,TGTGCCAGCAGCTTGTACAGGGGGCGGGGCTACACCTTC,CASSLYRGRGYTF
NA,TRBJ1-2,TRBV28,NA,15,TGTGCCAGCAGGGCCCAGGGAGGGGCGAACTATGGCTACACCTTC,CASRAQGGANYGYTF
NA,TRBJ2-1,TRBV19,once,14,TGTGCCAGTAGTCGGGACACTACTATCCCCCGACAGTTCTTC,CASSRDTTIPRQFF
TRBD1,TRBJ2-7,TRBV7-9,NA,16,TGTGCCAGCAGCTTACAGACAGGGGGCGGCTCCTACGAGCAGTACTTC,CASSLQTGGGSYEQYF
TRBD1,TRBJ2-7,TRBV27,NA,12,TGTGCCAGCACCACCGATCCTGGGACAGGGAACTTC,CASTTDPGTGNF
NA,TRBJ1-5,TRBV19,once,12,TGTGCCTCTCGGGAGAGTAATCAGCCCCAGCATTTT,CASRESNQPQHF
NA,TRBJ2-1,TRBV18,NA,14,TGTGCCAGCTCACCACCGGGAGTTTACAATGAGCAGTTCTTC,CASSPPGVYNEQFF
TRBD1,TRBJ1-4,TRBV6-5,NA,16,TGTGCCAGCAGTTACTCAGGGACAGGGGGTGAAAAAAAACTGTTTTTT,CASSYSGTGGEKKLFF
NA,TRBJ2-1,TRBV11-2,NA,11,TGTGCCAGCAGCCTCGCCGTTGAGCAGTTCTTC,CASSLAVEQFF
NA,TRBJ2-7,TRBV5-1,NA,17,TGCGCCAGCAGCTCCTCCCGGGGGTCAGGGAAGGACTACGAGCAGTACTTC,CASSSSRGSGKDYEQYF
NA,TRBJ2-7,TRBV4-3,NA,15,TGCGCCAGCAGCCAAGTGAGGGGTTCATCCTACGAGCAGTACTTC,CASSQVRGSSYEQYF
TRBD1,TRBJ1-2,TRBV4-3,NA,15,TGCGCCAGCAGCCAAGCGGGGACAGGGATCTATGGCTACACCTTC,CASSQAGTGIYGYTF
NA,TRBJ1-4,TRBV6-1,NA,16,TGTGCCAGCAGTGAGCGGACCTCAGCAACTAATGAAAAACTGTTTTTT,CASSERTSATNEKLFF
NA,TRBJ1-2,TRBV18,NA,14,TGTGCCAGCTCACCATCGGGGCAGAACTATGGCTACACCTTC,CASSPSGQNYGYTF
NA,TRBJ2-1,TRBV30,NA,13,TGTGCCTGGAGTGTACAGGAGTTGGGGGGGCAGTTCTTC,CAWSVQELGGQFF
TRBD1,TRBJ1-2,TRBV19,NA,15,TGTGCCAGTAGTGGCCGGGACAGGGGGATCTATGGCTACACCTTC,CASSGRDRGIYGYTF
NA,TRBJ1-3,TRBV9,NA,15,TGTGCCAGCAGCCCCTGGGGGGTGGGTAGAAACACCATATATTTT,CASSPWGVGRNTIYF
TRBD1,TRBJ1-2,TRBV4-1,NA,17,TGCGCCAGCAGCCAAGCTACCGGAGCAGGGGGCCTCTATGGCTACACCTTC,CASSQATGAGGLYGYTF
TRBD1,TRBJ2-1,TRBV2,NA,16,TGTGCCAGCAGTGAAAGAAGACAGGGGGGGATGAATGAGCAGTTCTTC,CASSERRQGGMNEQFF
NA,TRBJ2-3,TRBV11-1,NA,13,TGTGCCAGCAGCTTGCCACCCACAGATACGCAGTATTTT,CASSLPPTDTQYF
NA,TRBJ1-2,TRBV19,NA,15,TGTGCCAGTAGTATAGGTTCGGAAACTGTCTATGGCTACACCTTC,CASSIGSETVYGYTF
TRBD1,TRBJ1-2,TRBV2,NA,15,TGTGCCAGCAGAGCCCGACAGGGGGCGGGATATGGCTACACCTTC,CASRARQGAGYGYTF
NA,TRBJ2-7,TRBV2,NA,12,TGTGCCACGAGTAGGGGCCTGTACGAGCAGTACTTC,CATSRGLYEQYF
NA,TRBJ1-5,TRBV7-2,NA,15,TGTGCCAGCAGCTTAGAGGCGCTTCGCAATCAGCCCCAGCATTTT,CASSLEALRNQPQHF
TRBD2,TRBJ2-2,TRBV27,NA,14,TGTGCCAGCACCACTAGCGGGAGAACCGGGGAGCTGTTTTTT,CASTTSGRTGELFF